Sequencing of this T cell receptor beta chain was carried out in a study of OX40 agonist ivuxolimab in advanced cancers. Study-level information: Age averaged around 60 years (range roughly 23 to 80), and 82.7% were male. Partial responses were achieved by three patients, of whom one had hepatocellular carcinoma and two had cutaneous melanoma.

Trimming cost V 0 bases and J 8 bases, with 5 bases left between them. The CDR3 runs 12 residues. Germline V gives CDR1 ENHRY, CDR2 SYGVKD. Using immunoSEQ multiplex PCR, the repertoire was profiled, and TCRdb retains in-frame clones only, with some absent. The data contain 80,000 or so clones, approximately 86% of them seen just once; the ten biggest clones take up 1.5% to 2%. Study-level results: Clonal expansion among partial responders at 0.1-3.0 mg/kg ranked near the lowest.

Turning to this clone: The antigen is unknown.

The sequence derives from an adult with an advanced solid tumor such as melanoma, head and neck, liver or kidney cancer. The material was CD4+ or CD8+ T cells sorted from blood, obtained in a trial of the OX40 agonist ivuxolimab. The chain employs TRBV10-3 and TRBJ1-3; no reliable D call. The CDR3 here is CAISESGHTIYF. The CDR3 nucleotides are TGTGCCATCAGTGAGTCCGGTCACACCATATATTTT.